This T cell receptor beta chain was documented in a study of technical replicates of blood from a few donors. This CDR3 spans 14 amino acids. Germline CDR1 ENHRY, CDR2 SYGVKD. The V gene end was trimmed by 10 bases and the J gene end by 3 bases; junction bases not matched to a gene: 10. Clones were read by immunoSEQ multiplex PCR, and TCRdb kept only the in-frame ones, dropping some. The profile shows tens of thousands of clones, around 93% of them singletons. Sample: T cells isolated from PBMCs. The rearrangement uses TRBV10-3 and TRBJ1-1; TRBD1 matches 8 bases. The clonotype comes from a human donor in good health. CDR3 protein: CATSLLTGDTEAFF. CDR3 nucleotide sequence: TGTGCCACCTCGCTCTTGACAGGGGACACTGAAGCTTTCTTT.